What follows are 27 T cell receptor beta chains derived from one specimen sequenced in a study of T cell changes during pregnancy in multiple sclerosis. The method was immunoSEQ multiplex PCR; TCRdb's version includes in-frame clones alone and lacks a portion of them. The table lists over 55,000 clones, roughly 93% of them singletons. Material: peripheral blood, obtained after pregnancy. The receptor set was obtained from a female donor with multiple sclerosis, enrolled in a pregnancy study.

This clone showed up just once. This chain links TRBV7-3 with TRBJ2-1; perhaps TRBD2 as D (6 bases). The CDR3 length is 14 residues. Germline CDR1 and CDR2: SGHTA and FQGTGA. Trimming shortened V by 5 bases and J by 10 bases, and 18 bases separated the two germline ends. The CDR3: CASSLGGSQREQFF. CDR3 sequence (DNA): TGTGCCAGCAGCCTAGGAGGGAGTCAACGGGAGCAGTTCTTC.

This clone has a single count. V and J are TRBV29-1 and TRBJ2-1, with TRBD2 identical over 9 bases. This CDR3 is built from 18 residues. Germline V CDR1 and CDR2: SQVTM, ANQGSEA. Trimming took 4 bases from V and 7 from J; bases not matched to a gene: 20. The CDR3: CSVGGVVGGRALVNEQFF. Written as DNA, the CDR3 is TGCAGCGTTGGGGGGGTCGTTGGCGGGAGGGCCTTAGTGAATGAGCAGTTCTTC.

The chain uses TRBV6-1 and TRBJ2-1; 12 bases agree with TRBD2. The germline V gene has CDR1 MNHNS and CDR2 SASEGT. V lost 3 bases, J lost 2 bases, and 8 bases stayed unmatched. This CDR3 region has 18 residues. The CDR3 DNA reads TGTGCCAGCAGTGACGCCGTGACTAGCGGGAGAACCTACAATGAGCAGTTCTTC. Amino acids: CASSDAVTSGRTYNEQFF.

This clone was recorded a few times. The V gene is TRBV28, the J gene TRBJ1-2; 9 nucleotides align to TRBD1. Trimming removed 7 bases from V and 12 bases from J; junction bases left unmatched: 12. The CDR3 spans 13 residues. Germline V gene lookup returns CDR1 MDHEN and CDR2 SYDVKM. CDR3 loop: CASNPRDRAFHTF. In nucleotides, the CDR3 is TGTGCCAGCAATCCCCGGGACAGGGCTTTCCACACCTTC.

The CDR3 DNA is TGTGCCAGCAGTTTAGGGGCAACCTACGAGCAGTACTTC. As protein: CASSLGATYEQYF. The rearrangement joins TRBV27 to TRBJ2-7; tentative D call: TRBD1 (5 bases). The V end lost 2 bases, the J end lost 2 bases, and 7 bases lay between the germline ends. The CDR3 has 13 residues. Germline values: CDR1 MNHEY, CDR2 SMNVEV (reference sequence).

The J gene is TRBJ1-1, the V gene TRBV19; D is uncertain. This CDR3 spans 14 amino acids. V lost 5 bases, J lost 0 bases, and 10 bases lay in between. CDR1 is LNHDA and CDR2 is SQIVND in the germline V gene (reference sequence). The CDR3 DNA follows: TGTGCCAGTAGTTCCACAGACATGAACACTGAAGCTTTCTTT. Its translation: CASSSTDMNTEAFF.

This sequence joins TRBV6-6 and TRBJ1-4; weak D call: TRBD1 (5 bases). V lost 7 bases and J lost 1, with 16 bases in between. CDR3 length: 16 amino acids. CDR1 and CDR2 (germline): MNHNY, SVGAGI (reference sequence). CDR3 protein: CASTPWGGLTNEKLFF. The CDR3 nucleotides are TGTGCCAGCACCCCCTGGGGGGGACTAACTAATGAAAAACTGTTTTTT.

J is TRBJ1-4 and V is TRBV7-9, with 12 bases matching TRBD1. With V trimmed by 3 bases and J by 7 bases, 9 bases remained unmatched. CDR1 is SEHNR and CDR2 is FQNEAQ in the germline V gene (reference sequence). The CDR3 has 17 amino acids. The CDR3 loop is CASSFGGQGANGEKLFF. The CDR3 DNA sequence: TGTGCCAGCAGCTTCGGGGGACAGGGGGCTAATGGTGAAAAACTGTTTTTT.

The chain couples TRBV28 to TRBJ2-7, with TRBD2 matching 10 bases. The CDR3 extends over 14 amino acids. The germline V gene has CDR1 MDHEN and CDR2 SYDVKM. The ends lost 5 bases at V and 2 bases at J; junction bases unmatched: 3. CDR3 sequence (DNA): TGTGCCAGCAGTCTAGCGGGGGACCCCTACGAGCAGTACTTC. Translating gives CASSLAGDPYEQYF.

The chain carries TRBV29-1 and TRBJ2-3; D is perhaps TRBD2 (6 bases). CDR3 size: 14 residues. Trimming shortened V by 7 bases and J by 4 bases, and 18 bases separated the two germline ends. Germline lookup yields CDR1 SQVTM and CDR2 ANQGSEA. Here the CDR3 DNA reads TGCAGCGCCCGACGGGGGATTGGTGCAGATACGCAGTATTTT. Residues: CSARRGIGADTQYF.

This chain connects TRBV18 to TRBJ2-7; 7 bases are a match to TRBD1. Germline V lookup: CDR1 KGHSH, CDR2 LQKENI. V was pared by 3 bases and J by 2 bases, with 1 base of the junction left unmatched. This CDR3 spans 13 amino acids. In DNA, the CDR3 is TGTGCCAGCTCACCTACAGGGGCCTACGAGCAGTACTTC. This translates into CASSPTGAYEQYF.

This clone was detected once. This rearrangement joins TRBV6-8 to TRBJ2-3, with unresolved D. This CDR3 contains 13 residues. Deletions cut 4 bases from V and 2 bases from J, with 7 bases between. CDR1 MNHGY and CDR2 SAAAGT come from the germline V gene. CDR3 nucleotide sequence: TGTGCCAGCAGTTCTGGGCCCACAGATACGCAGTATTTT. Its protein is CASSSGPTDTQYF.

This chain joins TRBV7-9 and TRBJ1-4; tentative D call: TRBD1 (5 bases). The CDR3 covers 17 residues. V was cut by 4 bases and J by 4 bases, with 19 bases left in between. CDR1 and CDR2 (germline): SEHNR, FQNEAQ (reference sequence). The CDR3 loop is CASSSTTETVSNEKLFF. The CDR3, as DNA: TGTGCCAGCAGCTCTACCACAGAGACAGTTAGTAATGAAAAACTGTTTTTT. Supplemented by reference TRBV7-9 and TRBJ1-4, the full variable domain reads DTGVSQNPRHKITKRGQNVTFRCDPISEHNRLYWYRQTLGQGPEFLTYFQNEAQLEKSRLLSDRFSAERPKGSFSTLEIQRTEQGDSAMYLCASSSTTETVSNEKLFFGSGTQLSVL.

V and J are TRBV7-8 and TRBJ1-1; 8 bases match TRBD1. The V and J ends lost 5 bases and 0 bases, in that order; junction bases with no gene match: 5. The CDR3 is made up of 15 amino acids. The germline V gene has CDR1 SGHVS and CDR2 FQNEAQ. The CDR3 region is CASSTRTGLNTEAFF. The CDR3, as DNA: TGTGCCAGCAGCACCCGGACAGGGCTGAACACTGAAGCTTTCTTT. Full variable domain (remainder filled in from reference TRBV7-8 and TRBJ1-1): GAGVSQSPRYKVAKRGQDVALRCDPISGHVSLFWYQQALGQGPEFLTYFQNEAQLDKSGLPSDRFFAERPEGSVSTLKIQRTQQEDSAVYLCASSTRTGLNTEAFFGQGTRLTVV.

The chain couples TRBV30 to TRBJ1-1, with D possibly matching TRBD1 (5 bases). The CDR3 runs to 14 residues. V lost 8 bases, J lost 2 bases, and 18 bases lay in between. Germline CDR1 and CDR2: GTSNPN and SVGIG (reference sequence). The chain's CDR3 is CATTSGGINTEAFF. The CDR3 DNA follows: TGTGCCACGACTAGTGGGGGGATCAACACTGAAGCTTTCTTT. The complete variable domain, with remaining parts taken from reference TRBV30 and TRBJ1-1, reads SQTIHQWPATLVQPVGSPLSLECTVEGTSNPNLYWYRQAAGRGLQLLFYSVGIGQISSEVPQNLSASRPQDRQFILSSKKLLLSDSGFYLCATTSGGINTEAFFGQGTRLTVV.

V usage is TRBV29-1 and J usage is TRBJ2-3; 8 positions agree with TRBD1. Germline V gives CDR1 SQVTM, CDR2 ANQGSEA. The CDR3 extends over 15 amino acids. Trimming took 4 bases from V and 4 from J; bases not matched to a gene: 10. CDR3: CSVVYDRGFADTQYF. The DNA for the CDR3 is TGCAGCGTTGTCTATGACAGGGGATTCGCAGATACGCAGTATTTT.

V gene TRBV9 combines with J gene TRBJ2-2; no clear D. Germline CDR1 and CDR2: SGDLS and YYNGEE. CDR3 size: 13 residues. V was clipped by 4 bases and J by 1 base, with 5 bases between them. The CDR3 region has the DNA TGTGCCAGCAGCATCAGGAACACCGGGGAGCTGTTTTTT. Translation: CASSIRNTGELFF. Full variable domain (missing parts from reference TRBV9 and TRBJ2-2): DSGVTQTPKHLITATGQRVTLRCSPRSGDLSVYWYQQSLDQGLQFLIQYYNGEERAKGNILERFSAQQFPDLHSELNLSSLELGDSALYFCASSIRNTGELFFGEGSRLTVL.

The rearrangement joins TRBV2 to TRBJ2-7; D is undetermined. V lost 5 bases and J 6 bases, leaving 17 bases between the germline ends. The CDR3 contains 14 residues. Germline CDR1 reads SNHLY; CDR2 reads FYNNEI. The CDR3 is CASSLGGLPSEQYF. The CDR3 bases are TGTGCCAGCAGTCTAGGCGGCTTACCCTCCGAGCAGTACTTC.

The chain is built from TRBV25-1 and TRBJ2-2; no definite D call. V was trimmed by 1 base and J by 4 bases, leaving 10 bases between them. The CDR3 extends over 15 amino acids. The V gene's germline CDR1 is MGHDK and CDR2 SYGVNS. In nucleotides, the CDR3 is TGTGCCAGCAGTGAATGGAGTCAAATCACCGGGGAGCTGTTTTTT. Protein product: CASSEWSQITGELFF.

CDR3 in amino acids: CASSIGGADTSYEQYF. CDR3 in DNA: TGTGCCAGCAGCATTGGGGGGGCGGACACATCCTACGAGCAGTACTTC. The chain has TRBV5-4 and TRBJ2-7; TRBD2 might be the D (7 bases). V shed 4 bases and J shed 1 base, with 18 bases lying between them. The germline CDR1 and CDR2 sequences are SGHNT and YYREEE (reference sequence). The CDR3 has 16 amino acids.

The chain employs TRBV5-1 and TRBJ2-5; TRBD1 might be the D (6 bases). The germline gives CDR1 SGHRS, CDR2 YFSETQ. Trimming removed 2 bases from V and 1 base from J, with 9 bases in between. The length of the CDR3 is 14 residues. The CDR3 DNA reads TGCGCCAGCAGCTTCAGGACAGTCCAAGAGACCCAGTACTTC. Its protein product is CASSFRTVQETQYF.

The chain links TRBV28 to TRBJ1-5; TRBD1 matches 8 bases. Germline lookup yields CDR1 MDHEN and CDR2 SYDVKM. Unmatched junction bases numbered 9, after V lost 6 bases and J lost 2 bases. The length of the CDR3 is 16 residues. Here the CDR3 DNA reads TGTGCCAGCAGACCTGGTGACAGGGGTGGCAATCAGCCCCAGCATTTT. This gives the protein CASRPGDRGGNQPQHF.

The chain recombines TRBV2 with TRBJ2-7; possibly TRBD2 for D (5 bases). V was cut by 5 bases and J by 4 bases, with 18 bases left in between. This CDR3 is 15 amino acids long. CDR1 SNHLY and CDR2 FYNNEI come from the germline V gene. CDR3 in DNA: TGTGCCAGCAGTCCCCAAAGGACTCAACAATACGAGCAGTACTTC. This codes for CASSPQRTQQYEQYF.

This chain uses TRBV18 with TRBJ2-1; D is unresolved. CDR3 length: 15 residues. Trimming pared 0 bases from V and 2 bases from J, leaving 8 bases between. The germline CDR1 and CDR2 sequences are KGHSH and LQKENI. The CDR3 spells CASSPPVAAYNEQFF. The CDR3 bases are TGTGCCAGCTCACCACCGGTTGCGGCCTACAATGAGCAGTTCTTC.

The chain carries TRBV19 and TRBJ1-1; no firm D call. The CDR3 loop spans 13 amino acids. With 6 bases removed from V and 0 bases from J, the gap between germline ends came to 8 bases. In germline, CDR1 is LNHDA, CDR2 SQIVND (reference sequence). For the CDR3, the DNA is TGTGCCAGTAGGCGGCAGATGAACACTGAAGCTTTCTTT. It specifies CASRRQMNTEAFF. The variable domain in full, with the rest retrieved from reference TRBV19 and TRBJ1-1, is DGGITQSPKYLFRKEGQNVTLSCEQNLNHDAMYWYRQDPGQGLRLIYYSQIVNDFQKGDIAEGYSVSREKKESFPLTVTSAQKNPTAFYLCASRRQMNTEAFFGQGTRLTVV.

This clone was counted only a few times. The chain links TRBV30 to TRBJ2-7; TRBD1 agrees at 9 bases. The CDR3 totals 13 residues. The junction had 4 bases not matched to a gene; V was cut back by 5 bases and J by 2 bases. From germline, CDR1 is GTSNPN and CDR2 SVGIG (reference sequence). CDR3 DNA sequence: TGTGCCTGGGGACAGGGGTTTACCTACGAGCAGTACTTC. Translating it yields CAWGQGFTYEQYF. Drawing the rest from reference TRBV30 and TRBJ2-7, the complete variable domain is SQTIHQWPATLVQPVGSPLSLECTVEGTSNPNLYWYRQAAGRGLQLLFYSVGIGQISSEVPQNLSASRPQDRQFILSSKKLLLSDSGFYLCAWGQGFTYEQYFGPGTRLTVT.

This chain connects TRBV5-6 to TRBJ2-5; D not resolved. Trimming took off 2 bases at V and 7 bases at J, with 9 bases between the two ends. This CDR3 comprises 12 residues. The germline V gene encodes CDR1 SGHDT and CDR2 YYEEEE. CDR3 amino acids: CASSFVTGTQYF. Here the CDR3 DNA reads TGTGCCAGCAGCTTTGTTACGGGGACCCAGTACTTC.